This T cell receptor beta chain emerged from a study of blood T cell repertoires in COVID-19. The CDR3 consists of 15 residues. CDR1 is ENHRY, CDR2 SYGVKD, per germline. Between the trimmed V and J ends, which lost 7 bases and 2 bases, there was a span of 15 bases. Assay: immunoSEQ multiplex PCR; the TCRdb copy retains only in-frame clones and omits some. The profile shows roughly 31,000 clones, roughly nine tenths of them singletons. The chain has TRBV10-3 and TRBJ1-3, with D perhaps matching TRBD1 (6 bases). This receptor was obtained from a man in his fifties or sixties with acute or convalescent COVID-19. Sequenced material: peripheral blood. The CDR3 loop is CAIKDGTLTGNTIYF. CDR3 bases: TGTGCCATCAAAGACGGGACACTAACTGGAAACACCATATATTTT.